The 23 T cell receptor beta chains presented below share a single source sample, sequenced in a study of cytomegalovirus exposure and HLA in healthy donors. The PCR made use of 60 Vbeta and 13 Jbeta primers. The protocol was immunoSEQ multiplex PCR, while the TCRdb copy is restricted to in-frame clones and leaves out a portion. The profile covers around 120,000 clones, with about four fifths appearing a single time and over 1.5% taken by the ten largest. Sample: PBMCs. Every receptor here comes from a woman aged 18-35 years in good health and CMV-seronegative.

This sequence joins TRBV6-1 and TRBJ1-4; possible D gene TRBD1, 6 bases. The V gene's germline CDR1 is MNHNS and CDR2 SASEGT. The CDR3 extends over 15 amino acids. The ends were cut back, 5 bases at V and 6 bases at J, with 16 bases in the middle. Here the CDR3 reads CASSSTGSRDEKLFF. CDR3 DNA sequence: TGTGCCAGCAGTTCAACAGGGAGCAGGGATGAAAAACTGTTTTTT.

The rearrangement uses TRBV2 and TRBJ2-3; TRBD2 agrees at 12 bases. The CDR3 has 14 amino acids. Germline values: CDR1 SNHLY, CDR2 FYNNEI. The J segment lost 6 bases and the V segment lost 10 bases, leaving 8 bases of the junction unmatched. CDR3 amino acids: CATLPLAGGDTQYF. Here the CDR3 DNA reads TGTGCCACCCTCCCACTAGCGGGGGGCGATACGCAGTATTTT. The complete variable domain, with remaining parts taken from reference TRBV2 and TRBJ2-3, reads EPEVTQTPSHQVTQMGQEVILRCVPISNHLYFYWYRQILGQKVEFLVSFYNNEISEKSEIFDDQFSVERPDGSNFTLKIRSTKLEDSAMYFCATLPLAGGDTQYFGPGTRLTVL.

The gene calls are TRBV5-1 and TRBJ2-3; TRBD2 matches 11 bases. CDR1 is SGHRS and CDR2 is YFSETQ in the germline V gene. The CDR3 loop spans 14 amino acids. With 9 bases clipped from V and 2 bases from J, the junction kept 5 bases outside the gene matches. The CDR3 is CATRLAGLTDTQYF. The DNA for the CDR3 is TGCGCCACCAGACTAGCGGGGCTCACAGATACGCAGTATTTT.

Note on this clone: This specimen includes other DNA sequences encoding the same CDR3. The gene calls are TRBV9 and TRBJ1-3, with 11 bases aligning to TRBD1. This CDR3 comprises 14 residues. Germline CDR1 SGDLS, CDR2 YYNGEE. The trim removed 3 bases at V and 4 bases at J, leaving 0 bases unmatched. CDR3 amino acids: CASSGTGGGNTIYF. The CDR3 region has the DNA TGTGCCAGCAGCGGGACAGGGGGCGGAAACACCATATATTTT. Combining the CDR3 with reference TRBV9 and TRBJ1-3 gives the whole variable domain DSGVTQTPKHLITATGQRVTLRCSPRSGDLSVYWYQQSLDQGLQFLIQYYNGEERAKGNILERFSAQQFPDLHSELNLSSLELGDSALYFCASSGTGGGNTIYFGEGSWLTVV.

A few counts support this clone. This sequence joins TRBV6-1 and TRBJ1-4; TRBD1 matches 10 bases. Losses at the gene ends were 6 bases for V and 6 bases for J; bases not matched to a gene: 4. The CDR3 consists of 14 residues. The germline gives CDR1 MNHNS, CDR2 SASEGT. CDR3 region: CASRDRGIHEKLFF. The CDR3 DNA reads TGTGCCAGCAGGGACAGGGGGATTCATGAAAAACTGTTTTTT.

V and J are TRBV6-1 and TRBJ1-4; 8 bases fit TRBD1. Trimming removed 7 bases from V and 8 bases from J; junction bases left unmatched: 6. Germline loops: CDR1 MNHNS, CDR2 SASEGT. The CDR3 is 13 amino acids. The CDR3 region is CASKQGAREKLFF. Written as DNA, the CDR3 is TGTGCCAGCAAGCAGGGGGCACGGGAAAAACTGTTTTTT.

A single count supports this clone. The genes are TRBV2 and TRBJ2-1, with 8 bases matching TRBD2. V trimming: 3 bases; J trimming: 7 bases; junction bases outside the gene matches: 5. Germline V lookup: CDR1 SNHLY, CDR2 FYNNEI. The CDR3 covers 14 residues. This chain's CDR3 is CASSDPAGVNEQFF. The DNA for the CDR3 is TGTGCCAGCAGTGACCCAGCGGGGGTAAATGAGCAGTTCTTC.

The rearrangement uses TRBV7-9 and TRBJ2-1; 8 bases match TRBD1. This CDR3 comprises 15 residues. Germline V CDR1 and CDR2: SEHNR, FQNEAQ (reference sequence). The V and J ends lost 5 bases and 7 bases, in that order; junction bases with no gene match: 10. In nucleotides, the CDR3 is TGTGCCAGCAGCGAAGGGACAGGAACTCTGAATGAGCAGTTCTTC. It specifies CASSEGTGTLNEQFF.

This clone is a singleton in its sample. V is TRBV4-2 and J is TRBJ2-5; 10 nucleotides match TRBD2. CDR1 and CDR2 from the germline V gene are LGHNA and YNFKEQ. The length of the CDR3 is 15 residues. J lost 1 base, V lost 2 bases, and 1 base had no gene match. Here the CDR3 DNA reads TGTGCCAGCAGCCAAAAGCGGGGGGGCCAAGAGACCCAGTACTTC. It specifies CASSQKRGGQETQYF.

The chain employs TRBV2 and TRBJ1-5, with D maybe TRBD1 (6 bases). From germline, CDR1 is SNHLY and CDR2 FYNNEI. V lost 3 bases to trimming and J lost 7 bases, with 19 bases between them. This CDR3 is 16 amino acids long. This CDR3 is CASSDQTGGSEQPQHF. CDR3 DNA sequence: TGTGCCAGCAGTGACCAGACAGGCGGGTCTGAGCAGCCCCAGCATTTT.

This clone appeared once. The chain links TRBV6-4 to TRBJ1-6; D is ambiguous. Trimming took 8 bases from V and 7 from J, leaving 12 bases between them. Germline V CDR1 and CDR2: MRHNA, SNTAGT. This CDR3 has 13 amino acids. In DNA form, the CDR3 reads TGTGCCAGCCCGGGGTTTATGAATTCACCCCTCCACTTT. Translating it yields CASPGFMNSPLHF.

This clone was seen a few times. The chain couples TRBV5-6 to TRBJ2-1, with 7 bases aligning to TRBD1. The V segment lost 4 bases and the J segment 4 bases; nucleotides outside the gene matches: 8. The CDR3 spans 15 residues. The germline V gene encodes CDR1 SGHDT and CDR2 YYEEEE. The DNA for the CDR3 is TGTGCCAGCAGCCTCGGAGACAGGGAATACAATGAGCAGTTCTTC. Protein sequence: CASSLGDREYNEQFF.

This sequence joins TRBV30 and TRBJ2-5; 7 nucleotides match TRBD2. Trimming removed 4 bases from V and 2 bases from J; junction bases left unmatched: 7. CDR3 length: 14 residues. CDR1 and CDR2 (germline): GTSNPN, SVGIG (reference sequence). CDR3 protein: CAWTRGRLQETQYF. The CDR3, as DNA: TGTGCCTGGACGCGGGGGAGACTTCAAGAGACCCAGTACTTC.

This clone has a handful of counts. V gene TRBV28 combines with J gene TRBJ2-6; no clear D. The CDR3 covers 16 residues. Per the germline V gene, CDR1 is MDHEN and CDR2 is SYDVKM. With 3 bases removed from V and 0 bases from J, the gap between germline ends came to 9 bases. CDR3 in DNA: TGTGCCAGCAGTTTCCCTTCGGGCTCTGGGGCCAACGTCCTGACTTTC. It is translated as CASSFPSGSGANVLTF.

The chain uses TRBV27 and TRBJ2-3, with TRBD2 as a possible D gene (5 bases). Germline CDR1 and CDR2: MNHEY and SMNVEV (reference sequence). The CDR3 loop spans 15 amino acids. With 10 bases removed from V and 3 bases from J, the gap between germline ends came to 20 bases. CDR3 sequence reads: CATFQSGRRTDTQYF. CDR3 DNA: TGTGCCACCTTCCAAAGCGGTCGGAGGACAGATACGCAGTATTTT.

Points on this clone: The junction departs from the called germline gene at one end, perhaps through a read error. The V and J genes are TRBV7-7 and TRBJ2-7; D remains ambiguous. The CDR3 covers 13 residues. The germline CDR1 and CDR2 sequences are SSHAT and FNYEAQ (reference sequence). Here the CDR3 reads CASSSTDRGEQYF. The CDR3 DNA sequence: TGTGCTAGCAGCTCAACAGATCGTGGCGAGCAGTACTTC.

This rearrangement joins TRBV5-1 to TRBJ2-1, with 15 nucleotides matching TRBD2. Germline CDR1 and CDR2: SGHRS and YFSETQ. Unmatched junction bases numbered 8, after V lost 8 bases and J lost 8 bases. The CDR3 consists of 15 residues. The CDR3 DNA reads as TGCGCCAGTGGACTAGCGGGGGGGCCTGTGCATGAGCAGTTCTTC. Its translation is CASGLAGGPVHEQFF.

The genes are TRBV5-8 and TRBJ1-2, with 7 bases matching TRBD1. Losses at the gene ends were 7 bases for V and 5 bases for J; bases not matched to a gene: 14. This CDR3 has 15 residues. The germline gives CDR1 SGHTS, CDR2 YDEGEE. CDR3 coding DNA: TGTGCCAGCGCACAGGGGACCCACTACTCTTATGGCTACACCTTC. Translated: CASAQGTHYSYGYTF.

The table lists this clone with a count of one. This rearrangement joins TRBV5-1 to TRBJ2-7, with D maybe TRBD1 (7 bases). V was cut by 1 base and J by 2 bases, with 13 bases left in between. Germline assignment: CDR1 SGHRS and CDR2 YFSETQ. The CDR3 runs to 15 residues. In DNA, the CDR3 is TGCGCCAGCAGCTTGACGGGGGACAGTACCTACGAGCAGTACTTC. Amino acid sequence: CASSLTGDSTYEQYF. Full variable domain (rest looked up from reference TRBV5-1 and TRBJ2-7): KAGVTQTPRYLIKTRGQQVTLSCSPISGHRSVSWYQQTPGQGLQFLFEYFSETQRNKGNFPGRFSGRQFSNSRSEMNVSTLELGDSALYLCASSLTGDSTYEQYFGPGTRLTVT.

This clone was counted between two and nine times. V usage is TRBV7-3 and J usage is TRBJ2-1, with a tentative D call TRBD2 (6 bases). The CDR3 consists of 15 residues. V was trimmed by 2 bases and J by 3 bases, leaving 11 bases between them. Germline loops: CDR1 SGHTA, CDR2 FQGTGA. DNA of the CDR3: TGTGCCAGCAGCTTAGCGGGGCCCCTCTACAATGAGCAGTTCTTC. It is translated as CASSLAGPLYNEQFF.

This chain links TRBV30 with TRBJ1-1; D is uncertain. Germline V gene sequence: CDR1 GTSNPN, CDR2 SVGIG (reference sequence). Deletions cut 0 bases from V and 8 bases from J, with 7 bases between. CDR3 size: 11 residues. The CDR3 region is CAWSVGGEAFF. In DNA form, the CDR3 reads TGTGCCTGGAGTGTCGGAGGAGAAGCTTTCTTT.

This clone appeared a few times. CDR3: CASSYRDRDLDTEAFF. CDR3 DNA: TGTGCCAGCAGCTACCGAGACAGGGACTTGGACACTGAAGCTTTCTTT. V is TRBV7-8 and J is TRBJ1-1; 7 positions agree with TRBD1. The V gene's germline CDR1 is SGHVS and CDR2 FQNEAQ. The CDR3 is 16 residues long. The V segment lost 4 bases and the J segment 3 bases; nucleotides outside the gene matches: 11.

This chain joins TRBV6-5 and TRBJ2-6; D gene uncertain. The CDR3 totals 14 residues. The V end lost 6 bases, the J end lost 8 bases, and 14 bases lay between the germline ends. Germline assignment: CDR1 MNHEY and CDR2 SVGAGI. This CDR3 reads CASSPSPSSNVLTF. The CDR3 DNA reads as TGTGCCAGCAGCCCCTCCCCTTCGTCCAACGTCCTGACTTTC.